This T cell receptor beta chain was profiled in a study of shared clonotypes between healthy human individuals. In the case of this clone: Its specificity is unknown.

Study-wide results and limits: Across a few donors, naive CD4 shared roughly 5%, naive CD8 more than 3%, memory CD4 roughly 2.3%, memory CD8 around 0.36%.

Data came from immunoSEQ multiplex PCR; TCRdb stores just in-frame clones and leaves some out. Here the sample spans around 2.5 million clones, under 95% being singletons. This clonotype was sampled from a young man in good health. Some clones in this sample may be carry-over from other donors' samples. Material for sequencing was naive CD4+ T cells from PBMCs. This sample's subset: CD45RA+ positively selected.

CDR3 sequence: CALPGPSREKLFF. CDR3 nucleotide sequence: TGTGCCTTACCGGGACCTTCGAGGGAAAAACTGTTTTTT. V usage is TRBV30 and J usage is TRBJ1-4; tentatively, D is TRBD1 (5 bases). CDR1 and CDR2 from the germline V gene are GTSNPN and SVGIG (reference sequence). The CDR3 runs to 13 residues. V lost 7 bases, J lost 8 bases, and 17 bases lay in between.